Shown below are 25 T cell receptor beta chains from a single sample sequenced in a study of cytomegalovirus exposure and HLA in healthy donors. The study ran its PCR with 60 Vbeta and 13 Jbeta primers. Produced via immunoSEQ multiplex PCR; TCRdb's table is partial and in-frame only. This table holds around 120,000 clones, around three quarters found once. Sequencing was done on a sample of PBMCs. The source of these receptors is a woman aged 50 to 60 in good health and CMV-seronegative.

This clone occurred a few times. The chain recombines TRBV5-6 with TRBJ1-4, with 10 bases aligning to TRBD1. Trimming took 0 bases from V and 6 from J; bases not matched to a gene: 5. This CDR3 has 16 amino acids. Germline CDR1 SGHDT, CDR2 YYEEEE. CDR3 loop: CASSLVLGTGDEKLFF. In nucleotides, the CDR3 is TGTGCCAGCAGCTTGGTTTTAGGGACAGGGGATGAAAAACTGTTTTTT.

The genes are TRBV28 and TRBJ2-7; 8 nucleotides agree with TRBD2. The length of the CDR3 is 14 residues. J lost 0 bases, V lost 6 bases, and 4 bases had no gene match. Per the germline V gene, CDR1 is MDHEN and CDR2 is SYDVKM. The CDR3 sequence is CASRLAGSSYEQYF. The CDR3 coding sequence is TGTGCCAGCAGGTTAGCGGGAAGCTCCTACGAGCAGTACTTC.

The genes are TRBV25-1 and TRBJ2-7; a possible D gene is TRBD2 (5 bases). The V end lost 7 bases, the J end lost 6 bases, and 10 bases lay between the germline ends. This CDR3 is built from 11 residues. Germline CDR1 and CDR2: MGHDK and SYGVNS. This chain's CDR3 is CASTGLTEQYF. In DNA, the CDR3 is TGTGCCAGCACCGGACTTACCGAGCAGTACTTC.

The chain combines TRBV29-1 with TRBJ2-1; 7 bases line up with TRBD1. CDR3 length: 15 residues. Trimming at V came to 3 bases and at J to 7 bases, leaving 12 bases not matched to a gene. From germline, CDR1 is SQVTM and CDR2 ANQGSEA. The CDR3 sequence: CSVDVRGQSLNEQFF. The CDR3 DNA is TGCAGCGTTGATGTAAGGGGGCAAAGTCTTAATGAGCAGTTCTTC.

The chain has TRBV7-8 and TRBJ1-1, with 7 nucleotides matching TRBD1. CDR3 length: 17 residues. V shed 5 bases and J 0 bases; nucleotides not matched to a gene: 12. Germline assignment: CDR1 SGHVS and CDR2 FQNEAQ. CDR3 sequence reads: CASSGPTGTTLNTEAFF. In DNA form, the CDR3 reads TGTGCCAGCAGCGGGCCGACAGGGACCACCCTGAACACTGAAGCTTTCTTT.

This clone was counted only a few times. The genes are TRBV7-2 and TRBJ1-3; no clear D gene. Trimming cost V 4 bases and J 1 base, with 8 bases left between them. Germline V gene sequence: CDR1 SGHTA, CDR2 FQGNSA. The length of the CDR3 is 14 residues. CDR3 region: CASSSMRSGNTIYF. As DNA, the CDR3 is TGTGCCAGCAGCTCCATGCGATCTGGAAACACCATATATTTT.

The CDR3 DNA reads as TGTGCCACCTCCCTGGGGCAGGGGGTTTACGAGCAGTACTTC. Residues: CATSLGQGVYEQYF. This chain connects TRBV15 to TRBJ2-7; 7 bases are shared with TRBD1. V was pared by 8 bases and J by 4 bases, with 11 bases of the junction left unmatched. Germline V CDR1 and CDR2: LNHNV, YYDKDF (reference sequence). The CDR3 totals 14 residues.

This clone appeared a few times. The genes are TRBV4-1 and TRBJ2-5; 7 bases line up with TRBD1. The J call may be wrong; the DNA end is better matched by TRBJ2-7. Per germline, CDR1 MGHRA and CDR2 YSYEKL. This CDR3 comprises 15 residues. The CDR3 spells CASSQLGQSRNEQYF. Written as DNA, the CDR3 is TGCGCCAGCAGCCAACTGGGACAGTCTAGGAACGAGCAGTACTTC.

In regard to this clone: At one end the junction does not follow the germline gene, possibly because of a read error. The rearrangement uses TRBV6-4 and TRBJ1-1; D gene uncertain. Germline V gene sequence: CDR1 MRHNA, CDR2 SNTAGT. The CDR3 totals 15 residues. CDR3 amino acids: CASRDLNTRNTEAFF. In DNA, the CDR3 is TGTGCCAGCAGGGACTTAAATACAAGGAACACTGAAGCTTTCTTT.

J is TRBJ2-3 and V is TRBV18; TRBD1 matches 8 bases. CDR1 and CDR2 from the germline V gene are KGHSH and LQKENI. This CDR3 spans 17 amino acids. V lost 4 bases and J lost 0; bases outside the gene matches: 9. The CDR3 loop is CASSRVLGQGSTDTQYF. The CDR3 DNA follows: TGTGCCAGCTCACGCGTCCTAGGACAGGGAAGCACAGATACGCAGTATTTT.

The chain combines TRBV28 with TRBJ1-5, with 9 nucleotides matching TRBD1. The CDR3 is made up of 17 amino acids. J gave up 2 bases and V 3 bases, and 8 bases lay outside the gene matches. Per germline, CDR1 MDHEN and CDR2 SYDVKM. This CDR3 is CASSLGQGMVGNQPQHF. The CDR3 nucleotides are TGTGCCAGCAGTTTGGGACAGGGTATGGTGGGCAATCAGCCCCAGCATTTT.

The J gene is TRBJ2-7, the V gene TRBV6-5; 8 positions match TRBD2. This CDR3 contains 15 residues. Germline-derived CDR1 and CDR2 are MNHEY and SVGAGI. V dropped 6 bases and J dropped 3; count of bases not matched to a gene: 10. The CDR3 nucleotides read TGTGCCAGCAGCCTGAGCGGGAGCTCTCTCTACGAGCAGTACTTC. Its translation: CASSLSGSSLYEQYF.

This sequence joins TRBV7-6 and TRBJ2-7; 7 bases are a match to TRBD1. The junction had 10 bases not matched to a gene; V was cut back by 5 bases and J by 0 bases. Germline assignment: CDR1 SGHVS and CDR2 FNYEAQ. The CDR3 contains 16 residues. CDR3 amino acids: CASSLGLGQTSYEQYF. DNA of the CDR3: TGTGCCAGCAGCCTGGGTTTGGGACAGACCTCCTACGAGCAGTACTTC.

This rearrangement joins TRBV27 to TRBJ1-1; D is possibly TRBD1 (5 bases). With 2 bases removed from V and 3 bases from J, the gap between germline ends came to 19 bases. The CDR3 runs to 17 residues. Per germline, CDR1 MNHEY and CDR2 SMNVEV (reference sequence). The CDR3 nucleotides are TGTGCCAGCAGTTTAAGTTTCCAGGGAAGCTTTCACACTGAAGCTTTCTTT. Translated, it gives CASSLSFQGSFHTEAFF.

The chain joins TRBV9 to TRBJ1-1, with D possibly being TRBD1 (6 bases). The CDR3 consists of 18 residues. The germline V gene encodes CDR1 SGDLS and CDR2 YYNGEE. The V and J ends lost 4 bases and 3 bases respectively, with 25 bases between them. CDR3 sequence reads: CASSRYDSDSAPDTEAFF. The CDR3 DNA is TGTGCCAGCAGCAGGTATGATTCGGACAGCGCACCCGACACTGAAGCTTTCTTT. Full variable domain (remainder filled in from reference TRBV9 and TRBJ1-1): DSGVTQTPKHLITATGQRVTLRCSPRSGDLSVYWYQQSLDQGLQFLIQYYNGEERAKGNILERFSAQQFPDLHSELNLSSLELGDSALYFCASSRYDSDSAPDTEAFFGQGTRLTVV.

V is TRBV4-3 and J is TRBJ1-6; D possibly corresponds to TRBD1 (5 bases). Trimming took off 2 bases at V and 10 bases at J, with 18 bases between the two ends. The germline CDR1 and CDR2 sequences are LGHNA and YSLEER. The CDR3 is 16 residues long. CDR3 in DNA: TGCGCCAGCAGCCAACGGGGCGGAGCAGGGAGGTCACCCCTCCACTTT. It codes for CASSQRGGAGRSPLHF.

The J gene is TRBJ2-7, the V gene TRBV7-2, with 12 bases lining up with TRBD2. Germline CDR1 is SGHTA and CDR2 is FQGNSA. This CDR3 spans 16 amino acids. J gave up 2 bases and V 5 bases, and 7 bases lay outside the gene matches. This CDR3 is CASSPGRLAGAYEQYF. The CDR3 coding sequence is TGTGCCAGCAGCCCGGGTCGACTAGCGGGAGCCTACGAGCAGTACTTC.

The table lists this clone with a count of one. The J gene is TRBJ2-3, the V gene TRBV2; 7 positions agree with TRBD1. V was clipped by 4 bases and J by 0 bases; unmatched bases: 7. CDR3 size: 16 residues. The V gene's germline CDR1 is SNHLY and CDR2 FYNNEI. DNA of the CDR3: TGTGCCAGCAGTGCCCGGACAGGTCCTAGCACAGATACGCAGTATTTT. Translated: CASSARTGPSTDTQYF.

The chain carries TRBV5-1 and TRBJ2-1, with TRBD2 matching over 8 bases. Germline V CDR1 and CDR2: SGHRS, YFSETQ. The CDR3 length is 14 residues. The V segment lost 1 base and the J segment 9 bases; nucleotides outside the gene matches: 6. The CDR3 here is CASSLTSGSIEQFF. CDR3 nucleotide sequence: TGCGCCAGCAGCTTGACTAGCGGTTCGATTGAGCAGTTCTTC.

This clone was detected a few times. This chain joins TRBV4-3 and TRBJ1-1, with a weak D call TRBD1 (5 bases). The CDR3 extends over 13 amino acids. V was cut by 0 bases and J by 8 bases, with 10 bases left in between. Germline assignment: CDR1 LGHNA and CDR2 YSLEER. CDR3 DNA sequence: TGCGCCAGCAGCCAAGAGACGTGGGGCGAAGCTTTCTTT. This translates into CASSQETWGEAFF.

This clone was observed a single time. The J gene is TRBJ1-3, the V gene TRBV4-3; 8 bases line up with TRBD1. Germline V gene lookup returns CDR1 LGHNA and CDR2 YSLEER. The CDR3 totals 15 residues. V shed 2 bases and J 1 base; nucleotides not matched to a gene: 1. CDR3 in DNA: TGCGCCAGCAGCCAACAGGGGGCTTCTGGAAACACCATATATTTT. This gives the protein CASSQQGASGNTIYF.

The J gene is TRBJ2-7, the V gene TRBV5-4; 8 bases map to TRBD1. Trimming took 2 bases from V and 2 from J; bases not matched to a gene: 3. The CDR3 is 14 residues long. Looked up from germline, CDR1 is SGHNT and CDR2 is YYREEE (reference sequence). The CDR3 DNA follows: TGTGCCAGCAGCTTAACGGGACAGGCCTACGAGCAGTACTTC. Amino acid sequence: CASSLTGQAYEQYF.

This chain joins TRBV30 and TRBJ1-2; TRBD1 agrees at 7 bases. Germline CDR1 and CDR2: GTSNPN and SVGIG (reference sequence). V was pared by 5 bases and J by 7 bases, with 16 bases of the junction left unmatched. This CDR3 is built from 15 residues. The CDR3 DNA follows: TGTGCCTGGTCCAGGGACAGCCATAAGATGGGTGGCTACACCTTC. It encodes CAWSRDSHKMGGYTF.

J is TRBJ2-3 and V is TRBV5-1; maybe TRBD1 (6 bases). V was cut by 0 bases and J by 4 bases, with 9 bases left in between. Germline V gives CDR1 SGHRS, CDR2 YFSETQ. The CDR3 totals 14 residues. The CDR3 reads CASSLDRAPDTQYF. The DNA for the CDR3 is TGCGCCAGCAGCTTGGACAGGGCTCCAGATACGCAGTATTTT.

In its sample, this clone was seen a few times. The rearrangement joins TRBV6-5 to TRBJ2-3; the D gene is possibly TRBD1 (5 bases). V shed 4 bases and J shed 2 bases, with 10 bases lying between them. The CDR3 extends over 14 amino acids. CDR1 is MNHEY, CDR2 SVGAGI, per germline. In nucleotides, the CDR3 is TGTGCCAGCAGTTTGCGACAGTCCACAGATACGCAGTATTTT. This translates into CASSLRQSTDTQYF.